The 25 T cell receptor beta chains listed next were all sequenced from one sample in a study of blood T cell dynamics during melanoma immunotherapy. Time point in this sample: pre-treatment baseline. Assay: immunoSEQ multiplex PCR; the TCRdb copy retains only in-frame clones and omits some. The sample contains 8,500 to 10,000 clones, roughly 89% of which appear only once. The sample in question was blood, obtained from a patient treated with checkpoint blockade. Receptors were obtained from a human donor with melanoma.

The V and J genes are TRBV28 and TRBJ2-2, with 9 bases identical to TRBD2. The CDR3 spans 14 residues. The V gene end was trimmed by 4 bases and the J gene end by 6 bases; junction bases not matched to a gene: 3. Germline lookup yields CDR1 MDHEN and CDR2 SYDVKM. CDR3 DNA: TGTGCCAGCAGTTCCCCTAGCGGGGCCGGGGAGCTGTTTTTT. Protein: CASSSPSGAGELFF.

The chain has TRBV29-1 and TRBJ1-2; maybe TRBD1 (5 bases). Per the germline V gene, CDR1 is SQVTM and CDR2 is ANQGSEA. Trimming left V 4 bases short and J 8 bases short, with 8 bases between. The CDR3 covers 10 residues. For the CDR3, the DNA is TGCAGCGTTGGCGGGGACGGCTACACCTTC. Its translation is CSVGGDGYTF. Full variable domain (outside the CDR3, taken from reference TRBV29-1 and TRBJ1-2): SAVISQKPSRDICQRGTSLTIQCQVDSQVTMMFWYRQQPGQSLTLIATANQGSEATYESGFVIDKFPISRPNLTFSTLTVSNMSPEDSSIYLCSVGGDGYTFGSGTRLTVV.

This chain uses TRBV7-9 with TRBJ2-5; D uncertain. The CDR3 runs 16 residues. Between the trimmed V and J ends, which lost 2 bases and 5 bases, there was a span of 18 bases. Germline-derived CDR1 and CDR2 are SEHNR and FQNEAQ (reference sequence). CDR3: CASSLPNRGPWETQYF. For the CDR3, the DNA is TGTGCCAGCAGCTTACCCAACCGTGGACCTTGGGAGACCCAGTACTTC.

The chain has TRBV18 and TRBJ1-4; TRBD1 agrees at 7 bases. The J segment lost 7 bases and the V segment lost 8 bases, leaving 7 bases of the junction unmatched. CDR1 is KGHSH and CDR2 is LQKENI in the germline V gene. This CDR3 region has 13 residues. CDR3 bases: TGTGCCAGCACTGGAGGGGGCGGTGAAAAACTGTTTTTT. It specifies CASTGGGGEKLFF.

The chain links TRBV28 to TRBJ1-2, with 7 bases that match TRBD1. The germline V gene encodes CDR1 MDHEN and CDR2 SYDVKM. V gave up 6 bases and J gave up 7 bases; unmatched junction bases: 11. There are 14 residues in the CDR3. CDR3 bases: TGTGCCAGCAGGCAAACAGGGGCGCTCCTTGGCTACACCTTC. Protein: CASRQTGALLGYTF.

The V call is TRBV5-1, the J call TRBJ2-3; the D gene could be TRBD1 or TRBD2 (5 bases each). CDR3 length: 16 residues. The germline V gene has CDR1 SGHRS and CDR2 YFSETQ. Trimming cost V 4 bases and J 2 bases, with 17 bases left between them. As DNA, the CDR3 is TGCGCCAGCAGCCGGGACCTAGGACTCCTCACAGATACGCAGTATTTT. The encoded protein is CASSRDLGLLTDTQYF.

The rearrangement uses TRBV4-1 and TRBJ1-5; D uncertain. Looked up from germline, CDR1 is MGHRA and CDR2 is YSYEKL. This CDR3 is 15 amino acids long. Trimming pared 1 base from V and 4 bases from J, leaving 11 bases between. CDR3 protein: CASSQVPGINQPQHF. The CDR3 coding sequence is TGCGCCAGCAGCCAAGTCCCAGGAATTAATCAGCCCCAGCATTTT.

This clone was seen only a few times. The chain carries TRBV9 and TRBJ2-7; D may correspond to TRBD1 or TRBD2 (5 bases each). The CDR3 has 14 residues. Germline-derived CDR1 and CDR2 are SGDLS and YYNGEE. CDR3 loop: CADHGGVRAYEQYF. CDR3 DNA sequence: TGTGCAGACCATGGGGGAGTGAGGGCCTACGAGCAGTACTTC.

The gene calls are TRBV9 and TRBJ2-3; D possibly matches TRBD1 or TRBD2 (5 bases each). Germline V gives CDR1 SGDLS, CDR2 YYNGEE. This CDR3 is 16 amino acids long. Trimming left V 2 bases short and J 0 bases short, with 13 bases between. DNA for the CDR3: TGTGCCAGCAGCGTGAGGGACGCACCTAGCACAGATACGCAGTATTTT. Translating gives CASSVRDAPSTDTQYF.

The CDR3: CASSVLAGVPDTQYF. In DNA form, the CDR3 reads TGCGCCAGCAGCGTGTTAGCGGGAGTGCCAGATACGCAGTATTTT. The chain uses TRBV5-1 and TRBJ2-3; TRBD2 matches 9 bases. The CDR3 covers 15 residues. The trim removed 4 bases at V and 4 bases at J, leaving 7 bases unmatched. The germline gives CDR1 SGHRS, CDR2 YFSETQ.

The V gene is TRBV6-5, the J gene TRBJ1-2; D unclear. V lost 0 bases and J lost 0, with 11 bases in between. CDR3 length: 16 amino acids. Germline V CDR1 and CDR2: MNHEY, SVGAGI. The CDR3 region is CASSYSELASNYGYTF. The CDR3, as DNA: TGTGCCAGCAGTTACTCGGAATTGGCTTCTAACTATGGCTACACCTTC.

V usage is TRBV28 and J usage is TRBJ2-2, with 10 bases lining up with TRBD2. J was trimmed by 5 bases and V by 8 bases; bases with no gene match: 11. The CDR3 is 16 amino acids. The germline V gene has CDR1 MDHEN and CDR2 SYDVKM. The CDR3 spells CASLQREGRRTGELFF. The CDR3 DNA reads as TGTGCCAGCCTTCAGCGGGAGGGCCGTAGGACCGGGGAGCTGTTTTTT. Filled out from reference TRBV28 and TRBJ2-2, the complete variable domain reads DVKVTQSSRYLVKRTGEKVFLECVQDMDHENMFWYRQDPGLGLRLIYFSYDVKMKEKGDIPEGYSVSREKKERFSLILESASTNQTSMYLCASLQREGRRTGELFFGEGSRLTVL.

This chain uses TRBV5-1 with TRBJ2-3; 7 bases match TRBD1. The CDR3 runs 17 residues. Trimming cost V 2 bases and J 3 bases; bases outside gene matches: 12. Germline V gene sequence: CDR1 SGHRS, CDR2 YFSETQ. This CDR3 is CASSFAPDRVGTDTQYF. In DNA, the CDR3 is TGCGCCAGCAGCTTCGCCCCTGACAGGGTGGGGACAGATACGCAGTATTTT. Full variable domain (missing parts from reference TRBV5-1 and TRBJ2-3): KAGVTQTPRYLIKTRGQQVTLSCSPISGHRSVSWYQQTPGQGLQFLFEYFSETQRNKGNFPGRFSGRQFSNSRSEMNVSTLELGDSALYLCASSFAPDRVGTDTQYFGPGTRLTVL.

The CDR3 region has the DNA TGTGCCATTACCCGGACAGGGCTTAACTATGGCTACACCTTC. Protein sequence: CAITRTGLNYGYTF. This chain connects TRBV28 to TRBJ1-2; 8 positions agree with TRBD1. The CDR3 covers 14 residues. CDR1 and CDR2 (germline): MDHEN, SYDVKM. V shed 10 bases and J 1 base; nucleotides not matched to a gene: 8.

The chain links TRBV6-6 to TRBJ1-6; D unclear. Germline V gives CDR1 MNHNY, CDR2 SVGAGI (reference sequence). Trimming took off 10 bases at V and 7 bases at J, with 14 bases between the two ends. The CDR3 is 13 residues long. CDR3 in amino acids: CATRGTLNSPLHF. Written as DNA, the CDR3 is TGTGCCACCCGGGGAACTCTAAATTCACCCCTCCACTTT.

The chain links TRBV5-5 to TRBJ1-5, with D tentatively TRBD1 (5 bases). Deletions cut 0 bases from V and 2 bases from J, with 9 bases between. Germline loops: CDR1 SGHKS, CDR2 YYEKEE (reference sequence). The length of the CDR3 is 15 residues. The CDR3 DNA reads TGTGCCAGCAGCTTGGGGGGGAAGGGCAATCAGCCCCAGCATTTT. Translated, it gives CASSLGGKGNQPQHF.

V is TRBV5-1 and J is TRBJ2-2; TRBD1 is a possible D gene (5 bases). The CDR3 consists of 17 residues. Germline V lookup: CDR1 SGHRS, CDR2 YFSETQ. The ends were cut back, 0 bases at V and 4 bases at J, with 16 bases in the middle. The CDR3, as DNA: TGCGCCAGCAGCTTGGGGCCCGCCAGGGTCCGCACCGGGGAGCTGTTTTTT. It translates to CASSLGPARVRTGELFF.

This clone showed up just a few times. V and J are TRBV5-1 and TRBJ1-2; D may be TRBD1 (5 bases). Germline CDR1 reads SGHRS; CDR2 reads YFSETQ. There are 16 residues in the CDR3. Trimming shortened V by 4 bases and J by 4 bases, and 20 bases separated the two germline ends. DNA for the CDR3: TGCGCCAGCAGCCCGGCAGGACCGACAAGGGGCTATGGCTACACCTTC. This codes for CASSPAGPTRGYGYTF.

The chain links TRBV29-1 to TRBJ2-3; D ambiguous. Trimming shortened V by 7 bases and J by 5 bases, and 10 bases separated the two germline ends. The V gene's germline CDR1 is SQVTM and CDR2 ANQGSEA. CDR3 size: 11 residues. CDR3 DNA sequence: TGCAGCGCATACACGGGAGATACGCAGTATTTT. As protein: CSAYTGDTQYF.

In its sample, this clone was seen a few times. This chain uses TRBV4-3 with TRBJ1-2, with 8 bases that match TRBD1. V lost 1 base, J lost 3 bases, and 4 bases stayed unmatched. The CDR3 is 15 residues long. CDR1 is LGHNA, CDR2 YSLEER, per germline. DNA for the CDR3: TGCGCCAGCAGCCAAGGGACAGGGATCTACTATGGCTACACCTTC. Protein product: CASSQGTGIYYGYTF.

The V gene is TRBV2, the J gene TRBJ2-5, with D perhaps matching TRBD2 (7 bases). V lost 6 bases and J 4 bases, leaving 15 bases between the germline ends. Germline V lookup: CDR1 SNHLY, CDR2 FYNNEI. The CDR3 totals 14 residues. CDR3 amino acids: CASSLRGAGETQYF. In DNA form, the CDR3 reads TGTGCCAGCAGCCTCCGGGGGGCCGGAGAGACCCAGTACTTC.

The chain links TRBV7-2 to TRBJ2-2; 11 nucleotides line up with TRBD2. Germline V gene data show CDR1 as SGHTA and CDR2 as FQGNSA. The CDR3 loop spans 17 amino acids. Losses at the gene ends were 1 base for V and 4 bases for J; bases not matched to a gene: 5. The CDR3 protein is CASSLVSLAGGTGELFF. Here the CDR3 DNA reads TGTGCCAGCAGCTTAGTCTCCCTAGCGGGAGGCACCGGGGAGCTGTTTTTT.

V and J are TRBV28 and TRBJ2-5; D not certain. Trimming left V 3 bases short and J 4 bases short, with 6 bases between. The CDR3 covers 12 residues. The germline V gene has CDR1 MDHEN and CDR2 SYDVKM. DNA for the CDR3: TGTGCCAGCAGTTTGGTGGTAGAGACCCAGTACTTC. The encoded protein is CASSLVVETQYF.

The CDR3 DNA sequence: TGTGCCAGCAGCCCGGGGGCCTACGAGCAGTACTTC. This encodes CASSPGAYEQYF. This chain links TRBV5-6 with TRBJ2-7, with D maybe TRBD2 (6 bases). The V and J ends lost 4 bases and 2 bases respectively, with 7 bases between them. This CDR3 contains 12 residues. The V gene's germline CDR1 is SGHDT and CDR2 YYEEEE.

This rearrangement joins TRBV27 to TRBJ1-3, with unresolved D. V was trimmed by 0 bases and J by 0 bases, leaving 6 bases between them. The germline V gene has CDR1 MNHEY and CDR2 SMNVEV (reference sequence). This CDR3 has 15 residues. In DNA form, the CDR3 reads TGTGCCAGCAGTTTATCCCGGGGCTCTGGAAACACCATATATTTT. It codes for CASSLSRGSGNTIYF.